This TCR beta chain was sequenced in a study of response to subunit inactivated influenza vaccine. In TCRdb, the RT-PCR reads were re-called with MiXCR into one record per CDR3 protein. The repertoire holds 530,000 or so distinct CDR3 sequences, with approximately 24% as singletons. This clonotype has ten or more counts. Its antigen remains unknown. Overall study findings and caveats: Authors suggested each seasonal flu vaccination may recruit only limited numbers of new T cells.

This CDR3 is built from 13 residues. V was pared by 3 bases and J by 5 bases, with 8 bases between. CDR1 is SGHAT and CDR2 is FQNNGV in the germline V gene. This sequence was found in a man aged 50-60 years who received an inactivated influenza vaccine. The gene calls are TRBV11-2 and TRBJ2-1; no clear D gene. The material was CD4+ T cells sorted from PBMCs, obtained 5 to 6 days after vaccination. CDR3 sequence: CASSLSRNNEQFF. The CDR3, as DNA: TGTGCCAGCAGCTTGAGTAGGAACAATGAGCAGTTCTTC.